Presented here are 18 T cell receptor beta chains from one specimen sequenced in a study of blood T cells in healthy people across ages. PCR was performed a second time for about 7 to 12 cycles using a sample-barcoded 5' primer and a J-beta primer mix. TCRdb re-called the 5' RACE reads through MiXCR, storing one row per CDR3 protein. The sample lists around 790,000 distinct CDR3 sequences; 40% to 50% were seen once. The sample consisted of blood. Receptors were obtained from a man in his sixties in good health.

This chain uses TRBV7-2 with TRBJ2-3, with D unresolved. The CDR3 is 11 residues long. CDR1 is SGHTA, CDR2 FQGNSA, per germline. Deletions cut 11 bases from V and 5 bases from J, with 11 bases between. The CDR3 spells CAVRVLDTQYF. The CDR3, as DNA: TGTGCCGTCCGGGTATTAGATACGCAGTATTTT.

The CDR3: CASSQDQFPGFETQYF. The CDR3 bases are TGCGCCAGCAGCCAAGATCAGTTCCCTGGTTTTGAGACCCAGTACTTC. This sequence joins TRBV4-3 and TRBJ2-5; no firm D call. V lost 0 bases to trimming and J lost 5 bases, with 16 bases between them. The V gene's germline CDR1 is LGHNA and CDR2 YSLEER. The CDR3 is 16 amino acids.

The V and J genes are TRBV6-2 or TRBV6-3 and TRBJ1-2; 7 bases line up with TRBD1. The V and J ends lost 2 bases and 8 bases, in that order; junction bases with no gene match: 5. Germline V lookup: CDR1 MNHEY, CDR2 SVGEGT. The CDR3 spans 13 residues. CDR3 DNA: TGTGCCAGCAGTTACCAAACAGGGGACGGCTACACCTTC. Encoded protein: CASSYQTGDGYTF.

The table lists this clonotype with a few counts. The chain employs TRBV7-2 and TRBJ2-7, with 8 positions matching TRBD1. Germline CDR1 reads SGHTA; CDR2 reads FQGNSA. The CDR3 totals 12 residues. With 5 bases clipped from V and 9 bases from J, the junction kept 6 bases outside the gene matches. The CDR3 nucleotides are TGTGCCAGCAGCGGGGACAGGAAGGCGCAGTACTTC. Translation: CASSGDRKAQYF.

The rearrangement joins TRBV7-9 to TRBJ1-4, with TRBD1 matching 9 bases. Trimming removed 3 bases from V and 3 bases from J; junction bases left unmatched: 5. CDR3 length: 16 amino acids. Germline V gene data show CDR1 as SEHNR and CDR2 as FQNEAQ (reference sequence). The CDR3 DNA reads as TGTGCCAGCAGCTTCGGACAGGGGTCGTCTAATGAAAAACTGTTTTTT. Translation: CASSFGQGSSNEKLFF. The whole variable domain, remainder taken from reference TRBV7-9 and TRBJ1-4, is DTGVSQNPRHKITKRGQNVTFRCDPISEHNRLYWYRQTLGQGPEFLTYFQNEAQLEKSRLLSDRFSAERPKGSFSTLEIQRTEQGDSAMYLCASSFGQGSSNEKLFFGSGTQLSVL.

The V and J genes are TRBV24-1 and TRBJ2-3, with 11 positions matching TRBD2. Germline CDR1 reads KGHDR; CDR2 reads SFDVKD. V lost 5 bases, J lost 1 base, and 4 bases stayed unmatched. CDR3 length equals 16 residues. The CDR3 reads CATSGLTSGGTDTQYF. Written as DNA, the CDR3 is TGTGCCACCAGTGGACTGACTAGCGGGGGCACAGATACGCAGTATTTT.

The chain uses TRBV7-2 and TRBJ2-4; D perhaps matches TRBD2 (6 bases). V lost 5 bases, J lost 7 bases, and 15 bases lay in between. The CDR3 contains 14 residues. Germline V gene lookup returns CDR1 SGHTA and CDR2 FQGNSA. The CDR3, as DNA: TGTGCCAGCAGCCAAACGGGCGGGGTGAACATTCAGTACTTC. Translated, it gives CASSQTGGVNIQYF.

V gene TRBV29-1 combines with J gene TRBJ2-3; D is unresolved. The CDR3 spans 12 residues. Deletions cut 2 bases from V and 6 bases from J, with 9 bases between. Germline lookup yields CDR1 SQVTM and CDR2 ANQGSEA. The CDR3 reads CSVESAGDTQYF. Written as DNA, the CDR3 is TGCAGCGTTGAAAGTGCCGGCGATACGCAGTATTTT.

This chain connects TRBV5-4 to TRBJ2-2; D is ambiguous. CDR3 size: 15 residues. The ends were cut back, 4 bases at V and 2 bases at J, with 12 bases in the middle. CDR1 and CDR2 (germline): SGHNT, YYREEE (reference sequence). CDR3 amino acids: CASSDRPSNTGELFF. The CDR3 DNA reads TGTGCCAGCAGCGACCGACCAAGCAACACCGGGGAGCTGTTTTTT.

The rearrangement uses TRBV6-6 and TRBJ2-3, with 10 bases matching TRBD2. The CDR3 runs to 16 residues. J gave up 2 bases and V 6 bases, and 8 bases lay outside the gene matches. Germline values: CDR1 MNHNY, CDR2 SVGAGI (reference sequence). The CDR3 spells CASRSIAGGHTDTQYF. DNA of the CDR3: TGTGCCAGCAGATCTATAGCGGGGGGCCACACAGATACGCAGTATTTT.

This clonotype was seen more than once but under ten times. J is TRBJ1-2 and V is TRBV29-1, with a weak D call TRBD1 (6 bases). Trimming cost V 1 base and J 7 bases, with 10 bases left between them. CDR1 SQVTM and CDR2 ANQGSEA come from the germline V gene. The CDR3 totals 12 residues. The CDR3 DNA reads as TGCAGCGTTGAAGGCGGGGGCGGTGGCTACACCTTC. It codes for CSVEGGGGGYTF. The whole variable domain, remainder taken from reference TRBV29-1 and TRBJ1-2, is SAVISQKPSRDICQRGTSLTIQCQVDSQVTMMFWYRQQPGQSLTLIATANQGSEATYESGFVIDKFPISRPNLTFSTLTVSNMSPEDSSIYLCSVEGGGGGYTFGSGTRLTVV.

This chain connects TRBV20-1 to TRBJ1-2; unclear D gene. V lost 3 bases to trimming and J lost 3 bases, with 14 bases between them. The CDR3 sequence is 14 residues long. Germline V gives CDR1 DFQATT, CDR2 SNEGSKA (reference sequence). CDR3 coding DNA: TGCAGTGCTAGCGGCCGGGGAGAGGACTATGGCTACACCTTC. Encoded protein: CSASGRGEDYGYTF.

This clonotype was seen only a few times. This chain links TRBV24-1 with TRBJ2-7; 7 bases are shared with TRBD1. V shed 9 bases and J 5 bases; nucleotides not matched to a gene: 9. The CDR3 covers 13 residues. CDR1 KGHDR and CDR2 SFDVKD come from the germline V gene. As DNA, the CDR3 is TGTGCCACCGACAGGGTACTTATCCACGAGCAGTACTTC. Translating gives CATDRVLIHEQYF.

The chain combines TRBV15 with TRBJ2-7, with D possibly matching TRBD2 (5 bases). There are 12 residues in the CDR3. V lost 0 bases to trimming and J lost 7 bases, with 7 bases between them. The germline V gene has CDR1 LNHNV and CDR2 YYDKDF (reference sequence). CDR3 DNA sequence: TGTGCCACCAGCAGAGAATCGGGGGAGCAGTACTTC. It specifies CATSRESGEQYF.

This clonotype came up a few times. The chain couples TRBV13 to TRBJ2-1; a weak D match, TRBD1 (5 bases). The CDR3 runs 13 residues. V was shortened by 4 bases and J by 9 bases, with 13 bases between the two germline ends. Germline CDR1 PRHDT, CDR2 FYEKMQ (reference sequence). The CDR3 sequence is CASSSDWGGEQFF. DNA of the CDR3: TGTGCCAGCAGCTCCGATTGGGGCGGTGAGCAGTTCTTC.

This clonotype was observed a handful of times. As DNA, the CDR3 is TGTGCCAGCAGTGACGGTCTCGCCAACGGCTACACCTTC. Translated: CASSDGLANGYTF. The rearrangement uses TRBV25-1 and TRBJ1-2; no clear D gene. This CDR3 spans 13 amino acids. Deletions cut 3 bases from V and 8 bases from J, with 13 bases between. The germline V gene has CDR1 MGHDK and CDR2 SYGVNS.

Ten or more counts support this clonotype. The V call is TRBV3-1, the J call TRBJ2-5; 14 nucleotides align to TRBD2. This CDR3 is 15 amino acids long. Germline CDR1 and CDR2: LGHDT and YNNKEL (reference sequence). V trimming: 4 bases; J trimming: 4 bases; junction bases outside the gene matches: 2. In DNA form, the CDR3 reads TGTGCCAGCAGCCCGACTAGCGGGGGGGCAGAGACCCAGTACTTC. This encodes CASSPTSGGAETQYF.

The chain is built from TRBV3-1 and TRBJ2-7, with 9 nucleotides matching TRBD2. The DNA end is a closer match to TRBJ2-5, so the J assignment may be wrong. CDR1 and CDR2 (germline): LGHDT, YNNKEL (reference sequence). The CDR3 runs to 15 residues. The CDR3 sequence is CASSQSGLAQETQYF. The DNA of the CDR3 is TGTGCCAGCAGCCAATCCGGACTAGCGCAAGAGACCCAGTACTTC.